The 25 T cell receptor beta chains reported below all come from one sample, sequenced in a study of blood T cells in healthy people across ages (dated by TCRdb to 2013 to 2016). Libraries were made using 5' RACE. The reads were generated on an Illumina HiSeq 2500. A second roughly 7 to 12 cycle PCR used a sample-barcoded 5' primer and a J-beta primer mix. TCRdb took the public reads, trimmed them with fastp at Q25, ran MiXCR for clone calling and kept in-frame beta chains. Each entry merges the rows of one CDR3 protein and shows their most common DNA and genes. For this sample the table gives about 1.8 million distinct CDR3 sequences, of which around half were detected only once. The ten biggest clones cover more than 2% of the sample. The specimen was blood. These receptors all come from a woman aged 40 to 55 in good health.

The chain combines TRBV11-2 with TRBJ2-1; 10 nucleotides agree with TRBD2. Per the germline V gene, CDR1 is SGHAT and CDR2 is FQNNGV. The CDR3 is made up of 16 amino acids. V shed 6 bases and J 4 bases; nucleotides not matched to a gene: 9. The CDR3 nucleotides read TGTGCCAGCAGGACCTCCCTAGCGGGGGCTTACAATGAGCAGTTCTTC. Translating it yields CASRTSLAGAYNEQFF.

The sample holds a few counts of this clonotype. This chain joins TRBV29-1 and TRBJ2-7, with 11 bases that match TRBD2. This CDR3 comprises 14 residues. The germline CDR1 and CDR2 sequences are SQVTM and ANQGSEA. Trimming cost V 5 bases and J 2 bases; bases outside gene matches: 5. The CDR3 region is CSVRVSGGAYEQYF. The CDR3 nucleotides read TGCAGCGTTAGGGTTAGCGGGGGGGCCTACGAGCAGTACTTC.

This chain links TRBV9 with TRBJ1-4; D is ambiguous. CDR1 is SGDLS, CDR2 YYNGEE, per germline. Between the trimmed V and J ends, which lost 3 bases and 0 bases, there was a span of 9 bases. The CDR3 is 15 amino acids. This CDR3 is CASSALSATNEKLFF. The DNA of the CDR3 is TGTGCCAGCAGCGCCCTGTCAGCAACTAATGAAAAACTGTTTTTT. The whole variable domain, filled in from reference TRBV9 and TRBJ1-4, reads DSGVTQTPKHLITATGQRVTLRCSPRSGDLSVYWYQQSLDQGLQFLIQYYNGEERAKGNILERFSAQQFPDLHSELNLSSLELGDSALYFCASSALSATNEKLFFGSGTQLSVL.

The chain combines TRBV6-2 or TRBV6-3 with TRBJ2-5, with 10 bases aligning to TRBD2. The CDR3 spans 14 residues. V lost 6 bases, J lost 3 bases, and 4 bases stayed unmatched. Germline loops: CDR1 MNHEY, CDR2 SVGEGT. CDR3 nucleotides: TGTGCCAGCAGCCGAGCGGGGGGGAAAGAGACCCAGTACTTC. Protein product: CASSRAGGKETQYF.

The chain couples TRBV28 to TRBJ2-1; possible D gene TRBD1, 5 bases. V was trimmed by 8 bases and J by 8 bases, leaving 19 bases between them. This CDR3 contains 14 residues. Germline assignment: CDR1 MDHEN and CDR2 SYDVKM. CDR3 protein: CASRWGDRTDEQFF. CDR3 nucleotide sequence: TGTGCCAGCCGCTGGGGCGACCGAACGGATGAGCAGTTCTTC.

The chain joins TRBV7-6 to TRBJ2-4; D perhaps matches TRBD2 (6 bases). The J call may not be correct, given that the DNA end is closer to TRBJ2-7. This CDR3 has 15 amino acids. CDR1 is SGHVS, CDR2 FNYEAQ, per germline. The DNA of the CDR3 is TGTGCCAGCAGCCGCACTGGCGGGGCAGGCTACGAGCAGTACTTC. Translation: CASSRTGGAGYEQYF.

The chain uses TRBV7-2 and TRBJ2-5; the match to TRBD1 covers 7 bases. Gene TRBJ2-7 matches the end of the DNA better, so the J call may be wrong. Germline loops: CDR1 SGHTA, CDR2 FQGNSA. This CDR3 region has 15 residues. The CDR3 spells CASSLSPGQAYEQYF. The CDR3 bases are TGTGCCAGCAGCTTAAGCCCCGGACAGGCCTACGAGCAGTACTTC.

The chain employs TRBV24-1 and TRBJ2-4; 8 positions agree with TRBD1. CDR1 is KGHDR and CDR2 is SFDVKD in the germline V gene. V lost 3 bases to trimming and J lost 2 bases; unmatched junction nucleotides: 5. The CDR3 runs to 16 residues. For the CDR3, the DNA is TGTGCCACCAGTGATCCAGGGGGCCAGACCAAAAACATTCAGTACTTC. Translation gives CATSDPGGQTKNIQYF.

The chain links TRBV4-2 to TRBJ2-5, with D perhaps TRBD2 (5 bases). This CDR3 has 13 residues. V was shortened by 2 bases and J by 10 bases, with 14 bases between the two germline ends. Germline V gene sequence: CDR1 LGHNA, CDR2 YNFKEQ. In nucleotides, the CDR3 is TGTGCCAGCAGCCAAATCCTAAAGGAGGTCCAGTACTTC. Residues: CASSQILKEVQYF.

The chain uses TRBV7-9 and TRBJ1-1; no definite D call. Germline CDR1 reads SEHNR; CDR2 reads FQNEAQ (reference sequence). The CDR3 runs 12 residues. V was pared by 5 bases and J by 4 bases, with 8 bases between. CDR3 in amino acids: CASSHDTTEAFF. CDR3 DNA sequence: TGTGCCAGCAGCCATGACACCACTGAAGCTTTCTTT.

The gene calls are TRBV6-2 or TRBV6-3 and TRBJ1-5; a possible D gene is TRBD1 (6 bases). The CDR3 has 19 amino acids. Germline CDR1 reads MNHEY; CDR2 reads SVGEGT. V was trimmed by 5 bases and J by 0 bases, leaving 23 bases between them. The CDR3 DNA reads TGTGCCAGCAGTATCCGAGGGGGATTGAAGGCGAGTAGCAATCAGCCCCAGCATTTT. Translating gives CASSIRGGLKASSNQPQHF.

This clonotype has a handful of counts. The gene calls are TRBV14 and TRBJ2-7; D is uncertain. This CDR3 has 13 amino acids. Germline CDR1 reads SGHDN; CDR2 reads FVKESK. V was cut by 0 bases and J by 5 bases, with 8 bases left in between. The CDR3: CASSQDPPHEQYF. In DNA form, the CDR3 reads TGTGCCAGCAGCCAAGATCCCCCCCACGAGCAGTACTTC.

This clonotype was detected only a few times. The V call is TRBV7-2, the J call TRBJ2-5; D is unresolved. Trimming took off 5 bases at V and 4 bases at J, with 14 bases between the two ends. This CDR3 is built from 14 residues. The germline gives CDR1 SGHTA, CDR2 FQGNSA. The CDR3 coding sequence is TGTGCCAGCAGCACGCTTCGAGTCGGAGAGACCCAGTACTTC. This codes for CASSTLRVGETQYF.

The chain uses TRBV28 and TRBJ2-5; 7 bases map to TRBD2. The CDR3 spans 15 residues. The V segment lost 2 bases and the J segment 11 bases; nucleotides outside the gene matches: 14. Germline CDR1 is MDHEN and CDR2 is SYDVKM. The CDR3 loop is CASSLVGLDHNEQYF. CDR3 nucleotides: TGTGCCAGCAGTTTAGTAGGACTAGACCACAATGAGCAGTACTTC.

This chain links TRBV4-2 with TRBJ1-2, with D possibly TRBD1 on 6 matching bases. Trimming pared 0 bases from V and 0 bases from J, leaving 11 bases between. Germline V gives CDR1 LGHNA, CDR2 YNFKEQ. The CDR3 has 16 amino acids. The CDR3 reads CASSQEGAGSNYGYTF. The CDR3 DNA is TGTGCCAGCAGCCAAGAGGGGGCCGGATCTAACTATGGCTACACCTTC.

This chain uses TRBV6-2 or TRBV6-3 with TRBJ2-1; tentative D call: TRBD2 (5 bases). This CDR3 region has 14 residues. In germline, CDR1 is MNHEY, CDR2 SVGEGT. Trimming took off 7 bases at V and 4 bases at J, with 14 bases between the two ends. The CDR3 protein is CASTLRVAYNEQFF. Here the CDR3 DNA reads TGTGCCAGCACCCTGAGGGTGGCTTACAATGAGCAGTTCTTC.

In its sample, this clonotype was seen a few times. The chain has TRBV27 and TRBJ2-6; D remains unclear. Per the germline V gene, CDR1 is MNHEY and CDR2 is SMNVEV (reference sequence). This CDR3 has 13 residues. Between the trimmed V and J ends, which lost 8 bases and 4 bases, there was a span of 9 bases. For the CDR3, the DNA is TGTGCCAGCGGTCCCGAGGGGGCCAACGTCCTGACTTTC. It specifies CASGPEGANVLTF.

The chain links TRBV20-1 to TRBJ1-6; the D is unclear. Germline-derived CDR1 and CDR2 are DFQATT and SNEGSKA (reference sequence). The V and J ends lost 5 bases and 0 bases respectively, with 20 bases between them. This CDR3 is built from 18 residues. The CDR3 DNA reads TGCAGTGCTCGGCCGGGCGGTGGGAATAGCTCCTATAATTCACCCCTCCACTTT. Translating gives CSARPGGGNSSYNSPLHF.

The gene calls are TRBV20-1 and TRBJ2-5; D is possibly TRBD1 or TRBD2 (6 bases each). CDR3 length equals 13 residues. Trimming removed 0 bases at V and 5 bases at J, with 10 bases between. Germline loops: CDR1 DFQATT, CDR2 SNEGSKA (reference sequence). CDR3 in amino acids: CSARDGGPETQYF. CDR3 DNA: TGCAGTGCTAGAGATGGGGGGCCGGAGACCCAGTACTTC.

The gene calls are TRBV10-3 and TRBJ2-1; D remains ambiguous. Germline V gene lookup returns CDR1 ENHRY and CDR2 SYGVKD. Trimming shortened V by 6 bases and J by 6 bases, and 6 bases separated the two germline ends. This CDR3 is 11 amino acids long. This CDR3 is CAIRGINEQFF. For the CDR3, the DNA is TGTGCCATCAGAGGGATCAATGAGCAGTTCTTC.

This clonotype showed up just a few times. The chain carries TRBV12-3 or TRBV12-4 and TRBJ2-5; 8 nucleotides line up with TRBD1. This CDR3 is 13 amino acids long. Unmatched junction bases numbered 3, after V lost 2 bases and J lost 7 bases. The DNA for the CDR3 is TGTGCCAGCAGTTTAACACAGGGGGGGACCCAGTACTTC. It specifies CASSLTQGGTQYF.

This clonotype has ten or more counts. J is TRBJ2-3 and V is TRBV6-5; no reliable D call. Germline CDR1 MNHEY, CDR2 SVGAGI. V lost 0 bases and J 1 base, leaving 5 bases between the germline ends. The CDR3 runs to 14 residues. Here the CDR3 reads CASSYSGGTDTQYF. The CDR3 DNA sequence: TGTGCCAGCAGTTACTCTGGGGGCACAGATACGCAGTATTTT.

The CDR3 sequence: CSARVNYALLAGDPQETQYF. For the CDR3, the DNA is TGCAGTGCTAGAGTAAACTACGCCTTATTAGCGGGGGACCCTCAAGAGACCCAGTACTTC. The chain has TRBV20-1 and TRBJ2-5; TRBD2 aligns across 9 bases. V lost 1 base and J lost 2; bases outside the gene matches: 20. This CDR3 spans 20 amino acids. Germline V CDR1 and CDR2: DFQATT, SNEGSKA (reference sequence).

This clonotype was observed a single time. The V gene is TRBV13, the J gene TRBJ2-7; the match to TRBD1 covers 8 bases. Per germline, CDR1 PRHDT and CDR2 FYEKMQ (reference sequence). With V trimmed by 3 bases and J by 3 bases, 7 bases remained unmatched. CDR3 size: 15 residues. Here the CDR3 reads CASSLGQALVYEQYF. Here the CDR3 DNA reads TGTGCCAGCAGCTTGGGACAGGCTCTCGTCTACGAGCAGTACTTC. The entire variable domain, with the rest obtained from reference TRBV13 and TRBJ2-7, is as follows: AAGVIQSPRHLIKEKRETATLKCYPIPRHDTVYWYQQGPGQDPQFLISFYEKMQSDKGSIPDRFSAQQFSDYHSELNMSSLELGDSALYFCASSLGQALVYEQYFGPGTRLTVT.

A few counts support this clonotype. The rearrangement uses TRBV6-2 or TRBV6-3 and TRBJ2-7; D may match TRBD1 or TRBD2 (5 bases each). Trimming removed 2 bases at V and 2 bases at J, with 7 bases between. The CDR3 has 13 amino acids. The germline CDR1 and CDR2 sequences are MNHEY and SVGEGT. The CDR3 loop reads CASSYKGPYEQYF. For the CDR3, the DNA is TGTGCCAGCAGTTACAAGGGACCCTACGAGCAGTACTTC.